The following is a T cell receptor beta chain sequence with its context. This specimen comes from a study of low-dose radiotherapy and immunotherapy resistance in tumors. About the study: A dose of 300 mg of oral aspirin was taken by patients daily for four cycles from cycle 1 day 1.

Both TCRalpha and TCRbeta chains were reverse transcribed with V-gene-specific primers. The authors ran roughly 20 PCR cycles to amplify TCRs with a constant-region primer and V-primer adapter. The mRNA that was isolated underwent amplification by in vitro transcription. TCRdb itself ran the reads through MiXCR, one entry per CDR3 protein. The table records 60,000 to 90,000 distinct CDR3 sequences, around 32% of them present only once. Time point in this sample: before trial treatment. Donors, who were enrolled in a single-arm phase I dose-escalation trial, received nivolumab, ipilimumab, aspirin, low-dose cyclophosphamide and low-dose radiotherapy. Those who qualified had advanced solid tumors (lacking tumor-infiltrating lymphocytes). This specimen was PBMCs, taken before treatment. The source of this sequence is a female donor with ovarian cancer.

The CDR3 nucleotides are TGTGCCAGCAGTCAAAACCGGTGGGAGACCCAGTACTTC. Protein product: CASSQNRWETQYF. The rearrangement uses TRBV12-3 or TRBV12-4 and TRBJ2-5, with D uncertain. This CDR3 spans 13 amino acids. V was clipped by 5 bases and J by 5 bases, with 12 bases between them.